This T cell receptor beta chain was sequenced for a study of control samples from healthy donors and cancer patients. The CDR3 spans 14 residues. The germline V gene encodes CDR1 SGHDT and CDR2 YYEEEE. V dropped 0 bases and J dropped 0 bases, with 7 bases sitting between them. Some clones are missing from TCRdb's copy, which holds only in-frame ones; the method was immunoSEQ multiplex PCR. The sample shows approximately 160,000 clones, around 95% of them seen only once. The sample was blood. The chain has TRBV5-6 and TRBJ2-7; D gene unclear. The receptor was isolated from a woman aged 60-75 years in good health. The DNA for the CDR3 is TGTGCCAGCAGCTTGGTGTCGTCCTCCTACGAGCAGTACTTC. Translated, it gives CASSLVSSSYEQYF.